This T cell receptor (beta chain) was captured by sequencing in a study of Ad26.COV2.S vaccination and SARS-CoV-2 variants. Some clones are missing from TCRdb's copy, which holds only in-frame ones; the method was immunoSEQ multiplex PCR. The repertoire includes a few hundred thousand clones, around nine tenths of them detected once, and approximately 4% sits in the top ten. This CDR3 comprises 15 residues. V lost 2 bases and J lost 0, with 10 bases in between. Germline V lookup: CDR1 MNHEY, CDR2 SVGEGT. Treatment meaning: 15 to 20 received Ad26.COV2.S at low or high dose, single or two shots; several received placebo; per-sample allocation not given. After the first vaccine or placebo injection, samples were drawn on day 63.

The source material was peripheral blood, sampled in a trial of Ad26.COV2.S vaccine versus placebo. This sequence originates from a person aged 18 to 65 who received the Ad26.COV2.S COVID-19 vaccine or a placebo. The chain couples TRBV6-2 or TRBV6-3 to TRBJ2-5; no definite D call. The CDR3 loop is CASSYGSLYQETQYF. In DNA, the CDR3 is TGTGCCAGCAGTTACGGCAGCTTGTACCAAGAGACCCAGTACTTC.